The T cell receptor (beta chain) under discussion was sequenced for a study of cytomegalovirus exposure and HLA in healthy donors. The PCR was carried out with 60 Vbeta primers and 13 Jbeta primers. In the authors' methods: Per a later analysis, the number of unique TCR beta chains was around 80 million, of which around 9.9 million were shared. Profiled with immunoSEQ multiplex PCR; TCRdb holds only in-frame clones, not every one. V and J calls and clone size are given by that table; D and trimming were obtained from the DNA. The table records more than 65,000 clones, roughly 74% of them present only once. Study-level findings and limits: Trimming of TCR beta V- and J-genes showed a link, identified in a later analysis, to a missense DCLRE1C variant. Common viral pathogens (according to a later analysis) appeared linked to several of the most significant clusters. In a later analysis, donors in an Asian-associated ancestry cluster reportedly had fewer N-insertions in productive TCRs than the cohort mean.

As concerns this clone: Its antigen is unknown.

Sequences were obtained from PBMCs. The sequence was collected from a woman in her fifties or sixties in good health and CMV-seropositive.

The CDR3 DNA follows: TGTGCCAGCTCACTTGGACAGGGCAGGGAGACCCAGTACTTC. Protein: CASSLGQGRETQYF. The rearrangement uses TRBV18 and TRBJ2-5, with 8 bases fitting TRBD1. The trim removed 4 bases at V and 5 bases at J, leaving 6 bases unmatched. CDR1 and CDR2 (germline): KGHSH, LQKENI. The CDR3 consists of 14 residues.